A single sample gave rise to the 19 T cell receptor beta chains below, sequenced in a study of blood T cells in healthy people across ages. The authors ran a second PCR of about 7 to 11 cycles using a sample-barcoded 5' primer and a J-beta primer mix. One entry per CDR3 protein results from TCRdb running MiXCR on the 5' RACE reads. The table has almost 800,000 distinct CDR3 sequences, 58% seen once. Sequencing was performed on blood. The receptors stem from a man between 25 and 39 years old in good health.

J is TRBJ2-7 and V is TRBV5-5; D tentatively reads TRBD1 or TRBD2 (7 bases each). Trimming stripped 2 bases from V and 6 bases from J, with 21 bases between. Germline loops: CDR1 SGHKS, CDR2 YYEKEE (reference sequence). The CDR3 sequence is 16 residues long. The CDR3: CASSFSSGTALGEQYF. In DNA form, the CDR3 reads TGTGCCAGCAGCTTCTCCAGCGGGACAGCTTTGGGCGAGCAGTACTTC.

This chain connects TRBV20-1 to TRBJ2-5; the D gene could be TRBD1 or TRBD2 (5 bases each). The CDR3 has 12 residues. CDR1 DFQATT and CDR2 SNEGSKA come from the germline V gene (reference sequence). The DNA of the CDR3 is TGCAGGGCCGATGGGGGTGAAGAGACCCAGTACTTC. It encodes CRADGGEETQYF.

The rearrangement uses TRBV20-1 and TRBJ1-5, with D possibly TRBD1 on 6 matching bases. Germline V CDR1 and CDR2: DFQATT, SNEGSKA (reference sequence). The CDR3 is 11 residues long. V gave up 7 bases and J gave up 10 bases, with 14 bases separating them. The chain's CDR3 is CSVDIQGPQHF. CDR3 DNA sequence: TGCAGTGTCGACATACAGGGCCCCCAGCATTTT.

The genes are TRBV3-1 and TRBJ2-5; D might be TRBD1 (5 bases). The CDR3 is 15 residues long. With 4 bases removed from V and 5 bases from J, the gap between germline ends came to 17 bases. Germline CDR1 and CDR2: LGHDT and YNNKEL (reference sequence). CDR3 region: CASSRQAGSEETQYF. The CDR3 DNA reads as TGTGCCAGCAGCCGGCAGGCAGGGTCGGAGGAGACCCAGTACTTC.

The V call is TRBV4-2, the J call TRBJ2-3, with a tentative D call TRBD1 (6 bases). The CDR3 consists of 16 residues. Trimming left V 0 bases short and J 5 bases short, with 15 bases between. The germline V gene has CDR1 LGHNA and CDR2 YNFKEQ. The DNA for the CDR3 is TGTGCCAGCAGCCAAGATGCCCAGGGGATGAAAGATACGCAGTATTTT. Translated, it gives CASSQDAQGMKDTQYF.

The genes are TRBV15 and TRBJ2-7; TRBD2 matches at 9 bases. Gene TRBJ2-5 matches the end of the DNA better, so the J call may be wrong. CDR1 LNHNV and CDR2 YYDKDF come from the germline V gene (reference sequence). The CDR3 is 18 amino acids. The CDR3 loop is CATSARLAATWSKETQYF. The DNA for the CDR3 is TGTGCCACCAGCGCTCGACTAGCGGCTACGTGGTCGAAAGAGACCCAGTACTTC.

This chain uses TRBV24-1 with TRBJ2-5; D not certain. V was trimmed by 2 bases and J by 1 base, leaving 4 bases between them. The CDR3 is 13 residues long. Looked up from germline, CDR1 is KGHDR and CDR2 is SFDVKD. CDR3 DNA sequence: TGTGCCACCAGTGATTACGCCCAAGAGACCCAGTACTTC. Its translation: CATSDYAQETQYF.

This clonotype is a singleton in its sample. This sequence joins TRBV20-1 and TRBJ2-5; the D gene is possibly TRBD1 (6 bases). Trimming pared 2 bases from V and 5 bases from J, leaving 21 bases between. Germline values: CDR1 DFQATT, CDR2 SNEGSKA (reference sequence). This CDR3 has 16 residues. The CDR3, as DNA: TGCAGTGCTAGAAATTGGACAGCCCAGAGGAGGGAGACCCAGTACTTC. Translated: CSARNWTAQRRETQYF.

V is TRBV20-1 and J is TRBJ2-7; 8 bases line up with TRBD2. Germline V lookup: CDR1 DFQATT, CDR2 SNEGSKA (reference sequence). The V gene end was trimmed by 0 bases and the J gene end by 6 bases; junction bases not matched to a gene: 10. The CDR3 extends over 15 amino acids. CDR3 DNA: TGCAGTGCTAGAGAAAGGCCGGGAGGGGGGGTCGAGCAGTACTTC. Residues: CSARERPGGGVEQYF.

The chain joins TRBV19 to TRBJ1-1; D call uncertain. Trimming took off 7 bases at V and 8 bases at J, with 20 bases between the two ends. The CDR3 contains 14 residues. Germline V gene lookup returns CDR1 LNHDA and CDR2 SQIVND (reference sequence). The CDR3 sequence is CASTIPERSGEAFF. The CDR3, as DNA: TGTGCCAGTACCATCCCCGAGCGTTCCGGCGAAGCTTTCTTT.

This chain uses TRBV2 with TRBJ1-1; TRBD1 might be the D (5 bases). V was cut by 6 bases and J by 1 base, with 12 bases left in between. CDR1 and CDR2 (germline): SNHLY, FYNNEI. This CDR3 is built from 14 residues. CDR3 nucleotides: TGTGCCAGCAGGGGACGAGACAGGAACACTGAAGCTTTCTTT. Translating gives CASRGRDRNTEAFF.

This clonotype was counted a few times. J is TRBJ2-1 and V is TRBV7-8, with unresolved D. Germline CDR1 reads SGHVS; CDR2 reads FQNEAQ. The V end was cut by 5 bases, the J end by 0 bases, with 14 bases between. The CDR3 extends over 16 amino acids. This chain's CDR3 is CASSGVEKSSYNEQFF. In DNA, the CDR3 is TGTGCCAGCAGCGGGGTCGAGAAGAGCTCCTACAATGAGCAGTTCTTC.

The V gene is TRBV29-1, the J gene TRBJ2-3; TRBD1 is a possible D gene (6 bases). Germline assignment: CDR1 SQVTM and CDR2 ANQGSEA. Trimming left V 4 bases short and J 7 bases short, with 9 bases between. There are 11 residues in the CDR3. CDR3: CSVVRGYTQYF. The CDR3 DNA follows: TGCAGCGTTGTCAGGGGCTATACGCAGTATTTT.

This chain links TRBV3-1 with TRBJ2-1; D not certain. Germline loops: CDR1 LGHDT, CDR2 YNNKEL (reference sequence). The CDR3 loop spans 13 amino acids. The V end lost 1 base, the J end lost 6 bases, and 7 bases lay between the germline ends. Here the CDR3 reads CASSQAGFNEQFF. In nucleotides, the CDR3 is TGTGCCAGCAGCCAAGCGGGTTTCAATGAGCAGTTCTTC.

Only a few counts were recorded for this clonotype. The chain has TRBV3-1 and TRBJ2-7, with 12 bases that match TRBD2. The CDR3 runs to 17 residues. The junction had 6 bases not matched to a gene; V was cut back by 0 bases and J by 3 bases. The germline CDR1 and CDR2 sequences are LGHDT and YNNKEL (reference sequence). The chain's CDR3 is CASSQDPLAGGLYEQYF. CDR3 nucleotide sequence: TGTGCCAGCAGCCAAGATCCCCTAGCGGGAGGGCTCTACGAGCAGTACTTC.

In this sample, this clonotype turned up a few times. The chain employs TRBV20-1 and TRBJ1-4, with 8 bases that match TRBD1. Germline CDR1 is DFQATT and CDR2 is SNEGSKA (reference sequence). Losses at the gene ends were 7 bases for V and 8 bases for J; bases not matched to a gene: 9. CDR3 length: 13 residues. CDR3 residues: CSVPGGLAEKLFF. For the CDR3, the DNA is TGCAGTGTTCCAGGGGGCTTAGCCGAAAAACTGTTTTTT.

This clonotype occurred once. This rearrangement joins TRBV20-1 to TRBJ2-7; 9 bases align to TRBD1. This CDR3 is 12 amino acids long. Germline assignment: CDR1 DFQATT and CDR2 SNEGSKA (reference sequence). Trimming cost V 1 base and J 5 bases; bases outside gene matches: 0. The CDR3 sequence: CSARGDRDEQYF. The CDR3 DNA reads TGCAGTGCTAGAGGGGACAGGGACGAGCAGTACTTC.

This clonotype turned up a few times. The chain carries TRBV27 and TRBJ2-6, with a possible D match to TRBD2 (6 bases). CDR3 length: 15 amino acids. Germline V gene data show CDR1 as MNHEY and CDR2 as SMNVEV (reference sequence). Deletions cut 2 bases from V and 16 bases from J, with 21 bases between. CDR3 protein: CASSLTAGTASSLTF. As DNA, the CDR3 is TGTGCCAGCAGTTTAACCGCCGGGACTGCGAGTTCACTGACTTTC.

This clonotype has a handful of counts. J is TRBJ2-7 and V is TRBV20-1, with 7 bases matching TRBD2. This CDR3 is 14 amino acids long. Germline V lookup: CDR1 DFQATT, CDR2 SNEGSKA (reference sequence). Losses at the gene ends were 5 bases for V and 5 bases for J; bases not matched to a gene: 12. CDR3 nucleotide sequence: TGCAGTGCTCCTCTGGGGGAGGGCCTCGACGAGCAGTACTTC. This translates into CSAPLGEGLDEQYF.